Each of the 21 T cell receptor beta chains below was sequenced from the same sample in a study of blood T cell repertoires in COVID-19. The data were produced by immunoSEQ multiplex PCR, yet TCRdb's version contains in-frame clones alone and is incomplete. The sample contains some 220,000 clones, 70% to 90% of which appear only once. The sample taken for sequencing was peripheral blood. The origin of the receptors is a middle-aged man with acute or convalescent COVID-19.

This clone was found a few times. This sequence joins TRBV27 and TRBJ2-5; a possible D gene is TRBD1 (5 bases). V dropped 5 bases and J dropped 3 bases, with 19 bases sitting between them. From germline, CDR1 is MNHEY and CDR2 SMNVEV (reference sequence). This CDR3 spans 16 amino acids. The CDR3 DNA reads TGTGCCAGCAGTCCGAAATGGGGCCCGACAGAAGAGACCCAGTACTTC. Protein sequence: CASSPKWGPTEETQYF.

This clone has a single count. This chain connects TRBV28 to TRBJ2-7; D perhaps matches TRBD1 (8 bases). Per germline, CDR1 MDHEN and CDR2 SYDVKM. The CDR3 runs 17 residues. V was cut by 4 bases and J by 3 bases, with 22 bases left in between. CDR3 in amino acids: CASSSPAGDRRSYEQYF. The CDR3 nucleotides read TGTGCCAGCAGTTCCCCCGCGGGGGACAGGCGAAGCTACGAGCAGTACTTC.

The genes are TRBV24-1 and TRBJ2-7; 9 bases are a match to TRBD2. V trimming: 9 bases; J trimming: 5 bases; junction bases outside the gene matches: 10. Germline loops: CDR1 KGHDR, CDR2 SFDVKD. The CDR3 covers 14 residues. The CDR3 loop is CATSRGGSVHEQYF. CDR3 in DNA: TGTGCCACCTCGCGGGGGGGTTCGGTACACGAGCAGTACTTC.

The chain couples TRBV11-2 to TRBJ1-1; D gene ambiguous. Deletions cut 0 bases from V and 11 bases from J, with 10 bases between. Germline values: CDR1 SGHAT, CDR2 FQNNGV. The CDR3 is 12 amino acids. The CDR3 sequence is CASSLDRQAAFF. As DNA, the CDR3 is TGTGCCAGCAGCTTAGATCGGCAGGCGGCTTTCTTT. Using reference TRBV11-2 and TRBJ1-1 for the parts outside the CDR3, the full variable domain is EAGVAQSPRYKIIEKRQSVAFWCNPISGHATLYWYQQILGQGPKLLIQFQNNGVVDDSQLPKDRFSAERLKGVDSTLKIQPAKLEDSAVYLCASSLDRQAAFFGQGTRLTVV.

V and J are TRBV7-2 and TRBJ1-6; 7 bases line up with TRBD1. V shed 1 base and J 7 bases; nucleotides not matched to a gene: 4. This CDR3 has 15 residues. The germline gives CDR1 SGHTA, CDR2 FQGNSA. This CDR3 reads CASSLVDRANSPLHF. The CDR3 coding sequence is TGTGCCAGCAGCTTAGTTGACAGGGCGAATTCACCCCTCCACTTT. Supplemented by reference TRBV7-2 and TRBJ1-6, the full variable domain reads GAGVSQSPSNKVTEKGKDVELRCDPISGHTALYWYRQSLGQGLEFLIYFQGNSAPDKSGLPSDRFSAERTGGSVSTLTIQRTQQEDSAVYLCASSLVDRANSPLHFGNGTRLTVT.

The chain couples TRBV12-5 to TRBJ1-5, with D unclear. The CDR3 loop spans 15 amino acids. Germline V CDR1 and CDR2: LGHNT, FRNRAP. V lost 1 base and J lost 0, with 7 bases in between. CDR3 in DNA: TGTGCTAGTGGTTTGGCCAGTTATAGCAATCAGCCCCAGCATTTT. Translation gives CASGLASYSNQPQHF.

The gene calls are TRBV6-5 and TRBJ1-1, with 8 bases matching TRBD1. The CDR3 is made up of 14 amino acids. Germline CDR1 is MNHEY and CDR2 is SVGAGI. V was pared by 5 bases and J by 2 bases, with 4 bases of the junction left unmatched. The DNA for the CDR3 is TGTGCCAGCAGTCAGACAGGGGCCAACACTGAAGCTTTCTTT. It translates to CASSQTGANTEAFF.

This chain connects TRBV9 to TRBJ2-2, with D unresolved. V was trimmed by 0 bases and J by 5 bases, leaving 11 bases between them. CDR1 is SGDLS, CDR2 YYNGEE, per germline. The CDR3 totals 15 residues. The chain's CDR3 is CASSVGAFGTGELFF. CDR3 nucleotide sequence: TGTGCCAGCAGCGTAGGAGCGTTCGGTACCGGGGAGCTGTTTTTT.

CDR3 region: CASTMADYGYTF. In DNA form, the CDR3 reads TGTGCCAGCACCATGGCAGATTATGGCTACACCTTC. The rearrangement uses TRBV7-9 and TRBJ1-2; D not certain. Trimming stripped 7 bases from V and 5 bases from J, with 11 bases between. Germline values: CDR1 SEHNR, CDR2 FQNEAQ (reference sequence). The CDR3 consists of 12 residues.

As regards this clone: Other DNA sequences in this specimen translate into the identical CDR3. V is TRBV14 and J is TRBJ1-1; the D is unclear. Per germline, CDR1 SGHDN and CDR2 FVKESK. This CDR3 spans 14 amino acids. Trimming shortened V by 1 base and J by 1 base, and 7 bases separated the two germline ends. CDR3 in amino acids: CASSQVSGNTEAFF. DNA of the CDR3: TGTGCCAGCAGCCAAGTATCAGGGAACACTGAAGCTTTCTTT.

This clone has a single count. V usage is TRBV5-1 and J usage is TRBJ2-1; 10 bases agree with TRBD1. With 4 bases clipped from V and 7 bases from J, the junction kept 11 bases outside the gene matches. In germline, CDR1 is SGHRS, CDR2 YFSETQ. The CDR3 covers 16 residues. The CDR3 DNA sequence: TGCGCCAGCAGCGAAAGGGACAGGGGCTTCGTGAATGAGCAGTTCTTC. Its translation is CASSERDRGFVNEQFF.

CDR3 nucleotide sequence: TGTGCCAGCAGGACCGGGACAGGGGTGCAGCCCCAGCATTTT. Its translation: CASRTGTGVQPQHF. The rearrangement uses TRBV28 and TRBJ1-5, with 10 positions matching TRBD1. CDR1 is MDHEN, CDR2 SYDVKM, per germline. J gave up 7 bases and V 6 bases, and 6 bases lay outside the gene matches. There are 14 residues in the CDR3.

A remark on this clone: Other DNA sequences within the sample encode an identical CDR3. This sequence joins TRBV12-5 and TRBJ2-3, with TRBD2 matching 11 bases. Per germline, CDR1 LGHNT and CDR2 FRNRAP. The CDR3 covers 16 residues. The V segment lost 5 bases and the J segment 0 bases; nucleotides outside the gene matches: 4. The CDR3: CASGLGTSGSTDTQYF. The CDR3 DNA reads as TGTGCTAGTGGTCTAGGGACTAGCGGAAGCACAGATACGCAGTATTTT.

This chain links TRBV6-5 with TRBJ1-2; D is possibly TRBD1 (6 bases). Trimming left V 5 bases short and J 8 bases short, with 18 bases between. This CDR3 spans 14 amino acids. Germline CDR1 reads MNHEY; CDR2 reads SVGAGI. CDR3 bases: TGTGCCAGCAGTCCGGGACACTCTCTCGGGGGCTACACCTTC. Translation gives CASSPGHSLGGYTF.

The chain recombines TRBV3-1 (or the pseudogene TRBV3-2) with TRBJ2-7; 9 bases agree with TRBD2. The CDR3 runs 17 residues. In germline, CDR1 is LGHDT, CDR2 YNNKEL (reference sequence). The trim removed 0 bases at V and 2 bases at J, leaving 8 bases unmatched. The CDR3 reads CASSQDREASGAYEQYF. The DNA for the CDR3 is TGTGCCAGCAGCCAAGATAGAGAGGCTAGCGGGGCCTACGAGCAGTACTTC.

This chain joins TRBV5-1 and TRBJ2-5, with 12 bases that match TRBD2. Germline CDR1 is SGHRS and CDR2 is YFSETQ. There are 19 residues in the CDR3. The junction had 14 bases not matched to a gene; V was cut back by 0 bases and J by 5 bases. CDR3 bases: TGCGCCAGCAGCTTGGGACGATCTACTAGCGGGGGGTGGAGGGAGACCCAGTACTTC. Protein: CASSLGRSTSGGWRETQYF.

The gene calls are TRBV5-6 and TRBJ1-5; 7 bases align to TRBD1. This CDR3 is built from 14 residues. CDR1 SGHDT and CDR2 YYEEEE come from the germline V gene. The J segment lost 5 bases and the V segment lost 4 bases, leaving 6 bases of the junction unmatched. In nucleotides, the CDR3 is TGTGCCAGCAGCCCAGGGACAGCCGATCAGCCCCAGCATTTT. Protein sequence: CASSPGTADQPQHF. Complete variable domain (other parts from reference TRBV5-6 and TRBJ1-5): DAGVTQSPTHLIKTRGQQVTLRCSPKSGHDTVSWYQQALGQGPQFIFQYYEEEERQRGNFPDRFSGHQFPNYSSELNVNALLLGDSALYLCASSPGTADQPQHFGDGTRLSIL.

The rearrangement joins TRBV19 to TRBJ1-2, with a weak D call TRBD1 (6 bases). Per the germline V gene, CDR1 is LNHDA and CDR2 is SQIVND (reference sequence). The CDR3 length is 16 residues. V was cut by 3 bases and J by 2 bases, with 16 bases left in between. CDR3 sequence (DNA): TGTGCCAGTAGTATTACTGGTTTCGGACAGAACTATGGCTACACCTTC. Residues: CASSITGFGQNYGYTF.

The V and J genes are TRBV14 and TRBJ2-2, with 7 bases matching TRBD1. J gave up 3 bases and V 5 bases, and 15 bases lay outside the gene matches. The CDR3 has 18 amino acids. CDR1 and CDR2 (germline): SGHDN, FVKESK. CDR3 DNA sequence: TGTGCCAGCAGCGTCAGTGGTCTGCGACAGGGATACACCGGGGAGCTGTTTTTT. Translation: CASSVSGLRQGYTGELFF.

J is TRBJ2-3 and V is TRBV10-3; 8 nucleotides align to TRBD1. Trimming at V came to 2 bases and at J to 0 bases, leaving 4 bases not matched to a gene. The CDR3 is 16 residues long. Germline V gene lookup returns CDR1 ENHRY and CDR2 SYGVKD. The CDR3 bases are TGTGCCATCAGTGAGGGGACAGGAACTAGCACAGATACGCAGTATTTT. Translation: CAISEGTGTSTDTQYF.

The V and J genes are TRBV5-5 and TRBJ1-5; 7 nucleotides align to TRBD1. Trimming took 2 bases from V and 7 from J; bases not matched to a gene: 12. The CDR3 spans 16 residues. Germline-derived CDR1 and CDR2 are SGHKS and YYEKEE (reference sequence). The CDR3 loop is CASSFNPGTARQPQHF. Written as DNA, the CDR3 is TGTGCCAGCAGCTTCAATCCCGGGACAGCCCGACAGCCCCAGCATTTT.